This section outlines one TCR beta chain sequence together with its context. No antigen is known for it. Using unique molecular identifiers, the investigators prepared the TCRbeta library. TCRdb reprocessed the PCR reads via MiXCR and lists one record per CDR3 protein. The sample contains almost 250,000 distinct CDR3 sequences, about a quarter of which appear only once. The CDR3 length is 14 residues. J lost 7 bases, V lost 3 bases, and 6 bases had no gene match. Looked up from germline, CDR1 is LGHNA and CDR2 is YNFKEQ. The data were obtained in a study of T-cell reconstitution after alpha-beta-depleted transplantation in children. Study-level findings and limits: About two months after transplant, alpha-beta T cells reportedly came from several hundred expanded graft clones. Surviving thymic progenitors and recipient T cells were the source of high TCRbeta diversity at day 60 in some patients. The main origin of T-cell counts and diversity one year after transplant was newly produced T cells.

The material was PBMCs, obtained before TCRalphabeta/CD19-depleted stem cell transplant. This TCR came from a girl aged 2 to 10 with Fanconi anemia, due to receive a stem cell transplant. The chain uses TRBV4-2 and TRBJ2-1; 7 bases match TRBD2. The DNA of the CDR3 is TGTGCCAGCAGCCACACCGGGACTATTAATGAGCAGTTCTTC. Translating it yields CASSHTGTINEQFF.